The source of this T cell receptor beta chain is a study of shared clonotypes between healthy human individuals. Study-level background: CD4 naive and memory got three plates each, CD8 naive two, CD8 memory one.

Per the original data handling: ImmunoSEQ yielded junction-only sequences lacking quality scores, so filtering differed. Sequenced by immunoSEQ multiplex PCR; TCRdb stores in-frame clones only, minus some. V and J calls plus clone size are reproduced from that table; the DNA served to infer D and trimming. The profile shows hundreds of thousands of clones, approximately 95% of them singletons. General study findings and limits: For naive CD4 cells, 4.5% to 6.5% of clonotypes were shared across a handful of donors. Large sequencing depth failed to make sorted-subset sequencing complete, rarefaction showed.

CD45RO-negative CD8 cells positively selected for CCR7 made up the naive population, which excluded terminally differentiated effector memory CD45RA+ cells. Between the trimmed V and J ends, which lost 2 bases and 4 bases, there was a span of 8 bases. In germline, CDR1 is LNHDA, CDR2 SQIVND (reference sequence). The CDR3 sequence is 13 residues long. Notes on this clone: Its target is unknown.

The sequenced sample consisted of naive CD8+ T cells sorted from blood. The source of this sequence is a woman in her twenties or thirties in good health. This chain joins TRBV19 and TRBJ2-5; D perhaps matches TRBD1 (6 bases). DNA of the CDR3: TGTGCCAGTAGTATATGGGGGCGAGAGACCCAGTACTTC. It is translated as CASSIWGRETQYF.